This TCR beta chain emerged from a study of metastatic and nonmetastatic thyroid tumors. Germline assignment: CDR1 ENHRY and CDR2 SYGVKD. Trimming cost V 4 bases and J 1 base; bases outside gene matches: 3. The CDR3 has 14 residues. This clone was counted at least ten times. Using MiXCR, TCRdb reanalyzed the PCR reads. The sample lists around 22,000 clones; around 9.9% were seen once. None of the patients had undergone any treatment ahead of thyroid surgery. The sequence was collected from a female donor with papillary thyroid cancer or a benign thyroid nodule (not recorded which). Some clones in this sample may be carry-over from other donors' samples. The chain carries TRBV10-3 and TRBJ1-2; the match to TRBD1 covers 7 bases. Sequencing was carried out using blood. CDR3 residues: CAISGQGGNYGYTF. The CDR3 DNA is TGTGCCATCAGTGGGCAGGGGGGTAACTATGGCTACACCTTC.